Below are 2 T cell receptor beta chains sequenced from a single sample in a study of response to subunit inactivated influenza vaccine. TCRdb re-analysed the RT-PCR reads in MiXCR, keeping a single row per CDR3 protein. The sample includes some 180,000 distinct CDR3 sequences, about 10% of them seen just once. This specimen consisted of non-naive T cells sorted from PBMCs, obtained on the day of vaccination. The receptor set was obtained from a man between 45 and 60 years old who received an inactivated influenza vaccine.

This chain uses TRBV14 with TRBJ1-2; D gene unclear. The CDR3 totals 12 residues. CDR1 SGHDN and CDR2 FVKESK come from the germline V gene. V was clipped by 1 base and J by 8 bases, with 8 bases between them. The CDR3 nucleotides read TGTGCCAGCAGCCAAGGAATCTTCGGCTACACCTTC. Protein: CASSQGIFGYTF.

This clonotype was recorded a few times. The chain employs TRBV12-3 or TRBV12-4 and TRBJ2-1, with D possibly matching TRBD1 (6 bases). V was pared by 2 bases and J by 7 bases, with 18 bases between. The CDR3 extends over 16 amino acids. The CDR3 sequence: CASSLSAGVTGNEQFF. The CDR3 DNA reads TGTGCCAGCAGTTTAAGTGCAGGGGTCACAGGGAATGAGCAGTTCTTC.